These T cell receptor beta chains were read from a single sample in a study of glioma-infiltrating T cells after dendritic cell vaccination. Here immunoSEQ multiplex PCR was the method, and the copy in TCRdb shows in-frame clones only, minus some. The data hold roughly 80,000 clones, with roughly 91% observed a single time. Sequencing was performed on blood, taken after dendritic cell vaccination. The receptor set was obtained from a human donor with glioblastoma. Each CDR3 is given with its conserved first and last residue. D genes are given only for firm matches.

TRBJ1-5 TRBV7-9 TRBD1 CASSAATGTDQPQHF
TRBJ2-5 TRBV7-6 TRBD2 CASSSAGGRETQYF
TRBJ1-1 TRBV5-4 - CASRGGLAGEAFF
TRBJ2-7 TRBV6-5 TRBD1 CASSRGQGYEQYF
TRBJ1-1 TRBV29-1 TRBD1 CSVGTGNTEAFF
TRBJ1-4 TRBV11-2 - CASSPGGRDEKLFF
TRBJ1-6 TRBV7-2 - CASTTRAGARNSPLHF
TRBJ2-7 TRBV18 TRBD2 CASSPGAGRGEQYF
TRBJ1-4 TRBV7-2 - CASSWQGLLDDEKLFF
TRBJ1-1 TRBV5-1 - CASSPLELFRGTEAFF
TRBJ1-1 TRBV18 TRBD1 CASHRGDTEAFF
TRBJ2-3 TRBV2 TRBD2 CASTFLAGGSTDTQYF